This T cell receptor beta chain was found in a study of T cell responses to AZD1222 COVID-19 vaccine (dated by TCRdb to about 2021). Describing the broader study: AZD1222 recipients whose second dose came at about 4 weeks and those whose second dose came at about 12 weeks were combined into one group, since spike-specific TCR depth and breadth did not differ between the two schedules. TCR sequencing was performed for over 230 trial participants, of whom roughly 200 were given two doses of AZD1222 and around 26 were given two doses of MenACWY control vaccine. Trial participants were enrolled by age into 18-55, 56-69 and 70-plus year subgroups, with around 140, 26 and 57 TCR-sequenced participants respectively.

The sample's time point, from its label and the paper: baseline before first vaccination. Vaccinee samples were obtained from the UK trials COV001 and COV002, which included a single-blind randomized controlled phase 2/3 trial of AZD1222 (ChAdOx1 nCoV-19) in healthy adults. Trial participant PBMC samples were collected at day 0 and day 28 after the second dose for TCRbeta chain sequencing. What the work shows at the level of the full study, not this receptor alone: A significant rise in spike-specific TCR breadth and depth was observed after two AZD1222 doses relative to day 0 and relative to MenACWY recipients. Reportedly, close to half of the unique spike-specific TCRs recognized epitopes lying outside the regions that are mutated in the B.1.351 and B.1.1.7 variants. The whole spike protein was spanned by vaccine-associated CD4 TCRs, and dominant responses were seen in regions 160-218 and 743-854. Conclusions about previously exposed vaccinees were limited because only six AZD1222 recipients were SARS-CoV-2 seropositive at baseline. Because no day 14 peak-response samples were available, repertoires were characterized only after the peak T cell response. Most participants were white British and females outnumbered males, and the authors suggested that clonal diversity may have been underestimated. In the small 56-69-year group, the increase in depth fell short of significance, most likely because of low power.

The CDR3 regions of human TCRbeta chains were analyzed by immunosequencing. From the authors' description of their analysis: Repertoire TCRs were checked for matches against a reference library of SARS-CoV-2-specific TCRs that had been generated using the MIRA antigen-specificity platform. Breadth was defined as the fraction of unique TCRs that were SARS-CoV-2-associated, and depth was defined as the fraction of total T cells that were SARS-CoV-2-associated. Each spike-specific TCR was assigned to its reactive spike region and to a CD4 or CD8 class using the MIRA data. Log10-transformed breadth and depth values were compared by one-way ANOVA with Sidak's multiple comparisons tests. In TCRdb, the immuneACCESS table is reduced to in-frame sequences with V and J assigned. These tables do not hold every clone; where another copy was compared, an unresolved V gene accounts for under half, and the others remain unexplained. V, J and clone size were drawn from that table, and D and trimming were deduced from the DNA. The table for this sample lists under 150,000 clones; just over 90% of them were counted only once. Clones ranked in the top ten supply 7.2% of the sample.

Concerning this clone itself: Its antigen is still unknown. No quality values exist for individual bases; no much larger clone is one base distant.

The cysteine opens and the phenylalanine closes a CDR3 of 14 amino acids. Only the CDR3 DNA stays, 42 bases, in frame from base 1. The germline V gene (reference sequence) supplies CDR1 LNHDA and CDR2 SQIVND. V is cut by 3 bases and J by 0 bases, and the space between the germline ends is 5 bases. This clonotype was sampled from an adult in good health. Recombination linked TRBV19 to TRBJ1-4, with the D segment identity uncertain. Sequenced here: peripheral blood, sampled on day 0 of AZD1222 vaccination. CDR3 reads: CASSIGTTNEKLFF. The nucleotide sequence is TGTGCCAGTAGTATCGGGACAACTAATGAAAAACTGTTTTTT.